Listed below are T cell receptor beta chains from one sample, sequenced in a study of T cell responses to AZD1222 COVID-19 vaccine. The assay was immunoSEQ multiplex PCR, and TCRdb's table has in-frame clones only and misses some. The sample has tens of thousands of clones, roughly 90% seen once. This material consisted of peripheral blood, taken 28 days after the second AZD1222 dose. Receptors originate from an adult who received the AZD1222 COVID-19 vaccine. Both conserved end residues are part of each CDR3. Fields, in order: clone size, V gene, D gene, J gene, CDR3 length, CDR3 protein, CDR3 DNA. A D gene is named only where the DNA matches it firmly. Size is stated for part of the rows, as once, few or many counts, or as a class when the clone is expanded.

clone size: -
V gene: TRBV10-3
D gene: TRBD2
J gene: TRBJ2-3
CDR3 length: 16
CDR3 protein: CAISPLAGGSTDTQYF
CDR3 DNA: TGTGCCATCTCCCCTTTAGCGGGGGGTAGCACAGATACGCAGTATTTT

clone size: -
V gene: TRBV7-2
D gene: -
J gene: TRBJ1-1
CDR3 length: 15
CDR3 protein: CASSPNSRGNTEAFF
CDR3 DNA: TGTGCCAGCAGCCCAAACTCGCGGGGGAACACTGAAGCTTTCTTT

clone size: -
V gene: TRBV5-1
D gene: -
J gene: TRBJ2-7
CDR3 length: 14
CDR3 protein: CASSFRGESYEQYF
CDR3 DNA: TGCGCCAGCAGCTTCAGGGGCGAGTCCTACGAGCAGTACTTC

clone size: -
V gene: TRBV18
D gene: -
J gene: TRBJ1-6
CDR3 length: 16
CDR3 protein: CASSPDLSGTNSPLHF
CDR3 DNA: TGTGCCAGCTCACCAGACCTTTCAGGGACTAATTCACCCCTCCACTTT

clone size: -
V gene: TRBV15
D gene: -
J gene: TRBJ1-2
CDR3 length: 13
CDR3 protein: CATSRDQGYGYTF
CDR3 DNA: TGTGCCACCAGCAGAGATCAGGGCTATGGCTACACCTTC

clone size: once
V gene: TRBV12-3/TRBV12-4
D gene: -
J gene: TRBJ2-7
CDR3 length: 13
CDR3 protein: CASSLTATYEQYF
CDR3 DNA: TGTGCCAGCAGTTTAACCGCGACCTACGAGCAGTACTTC

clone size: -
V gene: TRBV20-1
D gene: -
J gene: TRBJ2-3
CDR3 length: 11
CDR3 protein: CSGGTRDTQYF
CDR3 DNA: TGCAGTGGGGGCACACGTGATACGCAGTATTTT

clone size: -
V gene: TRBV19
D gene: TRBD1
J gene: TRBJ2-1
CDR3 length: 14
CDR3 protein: CASQTFGTADEQFF
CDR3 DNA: TGTGCCAGCCAAACCTTCGGGACAGCTGATGAGCAGTTCTTC

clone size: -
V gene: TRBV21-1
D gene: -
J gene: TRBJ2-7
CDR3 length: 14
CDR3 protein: CASSRRIGSYEQYF
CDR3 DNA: TGTGCCAGCAGCAGACGTATAGGATCTTACGAGCAGTACTTC

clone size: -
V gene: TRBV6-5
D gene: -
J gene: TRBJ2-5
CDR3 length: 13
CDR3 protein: CASRKEGGKTQYF
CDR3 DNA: TGTGCCAGCAGAAAGGAGGGGGGAAAGACCCAGTACTTC

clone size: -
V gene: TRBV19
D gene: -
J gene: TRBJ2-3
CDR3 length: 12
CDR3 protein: CASRDFSDTQYF
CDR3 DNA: TGTGCCAGTAGGGACTTTTCAGATACGCAGTATTTT

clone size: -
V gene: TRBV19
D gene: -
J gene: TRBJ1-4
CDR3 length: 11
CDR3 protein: CASSINEKLFF
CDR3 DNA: TGTGCCAGTAGTATTAATGAAAAACTGTTTTTT

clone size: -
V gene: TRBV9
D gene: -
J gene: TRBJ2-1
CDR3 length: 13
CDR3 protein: CASSVDVPSEQFF
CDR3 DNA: TGTGCCAGCAGCGTAGATGTTCCATCGGAGCAGTTCTTC

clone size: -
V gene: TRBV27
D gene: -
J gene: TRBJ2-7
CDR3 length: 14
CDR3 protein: CASSLRGTAYEQYF
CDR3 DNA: TGTGCCAGCAGTTTACGAGGGACCGCCTACGAGCAGTACTTC

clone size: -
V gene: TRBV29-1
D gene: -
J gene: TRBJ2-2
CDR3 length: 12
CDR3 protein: CSVYPGTGELFF
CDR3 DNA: TGCAGCGTTTATCCAGGGACCGGGGAGCTGTTTTTT

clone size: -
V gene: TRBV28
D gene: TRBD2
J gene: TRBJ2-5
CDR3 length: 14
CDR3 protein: CASIPSGGQETQYF
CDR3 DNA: TGTGCCAGCATTCCTAGCGGGGGCCAAGAGACCCAGTACTTC

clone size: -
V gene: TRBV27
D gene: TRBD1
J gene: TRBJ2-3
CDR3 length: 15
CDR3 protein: CASSARDRVVDTQYF
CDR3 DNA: TGTGCCAGCAGCGCCCGGGACAGGGTGGTGGATACGCAGTATTTT

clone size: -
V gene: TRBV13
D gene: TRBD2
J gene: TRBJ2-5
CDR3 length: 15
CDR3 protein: CASSKRGPAGGPQYF
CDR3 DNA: TGTGCCAGCAGCAAAAGGGGACCAGCGGGGGGGCCCCAGTACTTC

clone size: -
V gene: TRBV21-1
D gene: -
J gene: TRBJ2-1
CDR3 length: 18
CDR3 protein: CASSVPLLQLSSYNEQFF
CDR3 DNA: TGTGCCAGCAGCGTACCCCTGTTGCAGTTGAGCTCCTACAATGAGCAGTTCTTC

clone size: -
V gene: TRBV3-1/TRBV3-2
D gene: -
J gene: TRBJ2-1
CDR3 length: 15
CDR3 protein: CASSQSGSRGNEQFF
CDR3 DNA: TGTGCCAGCAGCCAGTCCGGGAGCCGGGGGAATGAGCAGTTCTTC

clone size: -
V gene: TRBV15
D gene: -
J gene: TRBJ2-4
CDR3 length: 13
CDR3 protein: CATSGDVQNIQYF
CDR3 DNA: TGTGCCACTTCAGGGGACGTACAAAACATTCAGTACTTC

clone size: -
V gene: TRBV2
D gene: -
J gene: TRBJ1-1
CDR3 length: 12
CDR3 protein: CASSPDGGVAFF
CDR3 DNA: TGTGCCAGCAGTCCGGACGGGGGAGTAGCTTTCTTT

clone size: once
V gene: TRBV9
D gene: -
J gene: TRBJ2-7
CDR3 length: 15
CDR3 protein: CASSPSRTAIYEQYF
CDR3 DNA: TGTGCCAGCAGCCCCTCCCGGACGGCCATTTACGAGCAGTACTTC

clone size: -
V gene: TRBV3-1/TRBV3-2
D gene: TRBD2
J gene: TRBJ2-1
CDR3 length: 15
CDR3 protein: CASSLSGGTYNEQFF
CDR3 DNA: TGTGCCAGCAGTCTTAGCGGGGGAACCTACAATGAGCAGTTCTTC

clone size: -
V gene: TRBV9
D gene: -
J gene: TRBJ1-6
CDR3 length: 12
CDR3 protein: CASRRENSPLHF
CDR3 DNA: TGTGCCAGCAGGAGGGAGAATTCACCCCTCCACTTT

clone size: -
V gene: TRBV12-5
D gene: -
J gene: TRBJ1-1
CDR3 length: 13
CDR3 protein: CASGLTQGTEAFF
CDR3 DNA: TGTGCTAGTGGTTTGACGCAGGGAACTGAAGCTTTCTTT

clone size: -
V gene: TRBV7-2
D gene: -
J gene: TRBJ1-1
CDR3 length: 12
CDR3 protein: CASSSSRAEAFF
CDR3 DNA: TGTGCCAGCTCCTCATCTAGGGCTGAAGCTTTCTTT

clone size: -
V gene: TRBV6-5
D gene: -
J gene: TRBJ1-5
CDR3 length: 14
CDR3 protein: CASILSGGNQPQHF
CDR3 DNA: TGTGCCAGCATTCTTAGTGGGGGGAACCAGCCCCAGCATTTT

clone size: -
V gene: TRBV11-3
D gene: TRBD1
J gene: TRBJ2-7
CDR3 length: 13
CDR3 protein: CASSLGTGGEQYF
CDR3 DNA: TGTGCCAGCAGCTTAGGGACAGGGGGCGAGCAGTACTTC

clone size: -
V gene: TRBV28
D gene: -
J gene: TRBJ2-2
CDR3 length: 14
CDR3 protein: CASSPSGNTGELFF
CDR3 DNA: TGTGCCAGCAGCCCTTCGGGGAACACCGGGGAGCTGTTTTTT

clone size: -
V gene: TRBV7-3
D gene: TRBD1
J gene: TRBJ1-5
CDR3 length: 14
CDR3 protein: CASSLQQGGQPQHF
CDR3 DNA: TGTGCCAGCAGCTTGCAACAGGGGGGTCAGCCCCAGCATTTT

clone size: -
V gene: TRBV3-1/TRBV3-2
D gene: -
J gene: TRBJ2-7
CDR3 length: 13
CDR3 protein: CASSPGLQREQYF
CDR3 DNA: TGTGCCAGCAGCCCTGGACTACAAAGGGAGCAGTACTTC

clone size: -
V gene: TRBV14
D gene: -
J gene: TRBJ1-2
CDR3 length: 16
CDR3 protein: CASSQEPIEGNYGYTF
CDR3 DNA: TGTGCCAGCAGCCAAGAACCTATTGAAGGGAACTATGGCTACACCTTC

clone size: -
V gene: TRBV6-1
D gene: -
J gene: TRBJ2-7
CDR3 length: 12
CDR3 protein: CASSDYRREQYF
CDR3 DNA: TGTGCCAGCAGTGATTACAGGCGCGAGCAGTACTTC

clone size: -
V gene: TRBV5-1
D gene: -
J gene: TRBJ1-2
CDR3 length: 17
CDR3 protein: CASSRRMSTRWDYGYTF
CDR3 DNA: TGCGCCAGCAGCCGGAGGATGAGCACCCGATGGGACTATGGCTACACCTTC

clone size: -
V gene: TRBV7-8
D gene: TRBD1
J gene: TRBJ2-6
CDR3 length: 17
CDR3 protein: CASSSRDREAGANVLTF
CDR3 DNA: TGTGCCAGCAGCTCCCGGGACAGGGAGGCTGGGGCCAACGTCCTGACTTTC

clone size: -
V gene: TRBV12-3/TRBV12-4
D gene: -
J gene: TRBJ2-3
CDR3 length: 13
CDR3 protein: CASSLFSTDTQYF
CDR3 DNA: TGTGCCAGCAGTTTATTTAGCACAGATACGCAGTATTTT

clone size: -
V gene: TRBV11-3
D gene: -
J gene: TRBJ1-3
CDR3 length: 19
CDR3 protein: CASSWSWVGLLCSGNTIYF
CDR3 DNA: TGTGCCAGCAGCTGGAGCTGGGTGGGACTCCTATGCTCTGGAAACACCATATATTTT

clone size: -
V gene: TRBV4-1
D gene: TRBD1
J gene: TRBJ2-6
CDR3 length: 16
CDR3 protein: CASSHQGALGANVLTF
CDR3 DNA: TGCGCCAGCAGTCACCAGGGGGCGCTTGGGGCCAACGTCCTGACTTTC

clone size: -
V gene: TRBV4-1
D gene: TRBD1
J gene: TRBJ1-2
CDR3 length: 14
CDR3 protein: CASSRTGEYYGYTF
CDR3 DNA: TGCGCCAGCAGCCGGACAGGGGAATACTATGGCTACACCTTC

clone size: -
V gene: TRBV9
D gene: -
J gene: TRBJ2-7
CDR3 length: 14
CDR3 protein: CASSVEDNSYEQYF
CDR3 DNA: TGTGCCAGCAGCGTAGAAGACAACTCCTACGAGCAGTACTTC

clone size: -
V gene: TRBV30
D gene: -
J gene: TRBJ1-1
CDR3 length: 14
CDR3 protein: CAWSVYGGNTEAFF
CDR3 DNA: TGTGCCTGGAGTGTATACGGGGGGAACACTGAAGCTTTCTTT